This T cell receptor (beta chain) is drawn from a study of graft-versus-host responses after intestinal transplantation. A word on this clone: The antigen remains undetermined.

Here immunoSEQ multiplex PCR was the method, and the copy in TCRdb shows in-frame clones only, minus some. This table holds 65,000 to 90,000 clones, 80% to 90% found once. Germline V gives CDR1 DFQATT, CDR2 SNEGSKA (reference sequence). CDR3 length equals 11 residues. After removal of 8 bases from V and 4 bases from J, the junction contained 4 bases not matched to a gene. This rearrangement joins TRBV20-1 to TRBJ2-5, with 7 positions matching TRBD2. This sequence was found in a human donor who received an intestinal transplant. The sample consisted of unstimulated CD8+ T cells sorted from spleen or lymph node cells, taken before intestinal transplant. CDR3 residues: CSLGGVETQYF. The DNA for the CDR3 is TGCAGTCTTGGGGGGGTAGAGACCCAGTACTTC.